This T cell receptor (beta chain) was documented in a study of blood T cell repertoires in COVID-19. Looking at the study overall: Samples of COVID-19 (acute and convalescent) were obtained from the United States, Italy and Spain.

Assignments of participants to cohorts depended upon their own reported clinical history. From germline, CDR1 is SGHRS and CDR2 YFSETQ. The CDR3 sequence is 15 residues long. V was cut by 4 bases and J by 6 bases, with 14 bases left in between. Profiling relied on immunoSEQ multiplex PCR, and the TCRdb table lists in-frame clones only, not all of them. The sample includes some 240,000 clones, more than 65% of them seen just once. The gene calls are TRBV5-1 and TRBJ1-6; D gene unclear. This receptor was taken from a man between 45 and 60 years old who had recovered from COVID-19. The sequencing sample was made of PBMCs or T cells enriched from blood (not recorded which). The CDR3 DNA follows: TGCGCCAGCAGCAATGGGCGTGGAAGTAATTCACCCCTCCACTTT. Amino acid sequence: CASSNGRGSNSPLHF.